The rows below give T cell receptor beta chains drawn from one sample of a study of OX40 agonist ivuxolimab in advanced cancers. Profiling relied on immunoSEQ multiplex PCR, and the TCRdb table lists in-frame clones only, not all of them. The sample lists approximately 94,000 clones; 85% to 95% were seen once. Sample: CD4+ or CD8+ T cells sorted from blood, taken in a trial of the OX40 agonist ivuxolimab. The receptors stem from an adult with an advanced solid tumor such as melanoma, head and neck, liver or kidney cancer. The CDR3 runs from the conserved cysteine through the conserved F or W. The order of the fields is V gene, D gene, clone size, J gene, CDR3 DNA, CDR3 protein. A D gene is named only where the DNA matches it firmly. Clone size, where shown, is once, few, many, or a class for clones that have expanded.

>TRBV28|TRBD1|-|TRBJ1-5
TGTGCCAGCATTTCGGGAGGGGGCTTAGATCAGCCCCAGCATTTT
CASISGGGLDQPQHF
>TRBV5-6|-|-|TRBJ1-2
TGTGCCAGCAGCTTGAACAGGGTGCTTTATGGCTACACCTTC
CASSLNRVLYGYTF
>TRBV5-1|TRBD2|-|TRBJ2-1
TGCGCCAGCAGCTTTGGGACTAGCGCTCTCTCCTACAATGAGCAGTTCTTC
CASSFGTSALSYNEQFF
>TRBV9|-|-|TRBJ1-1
TGTGCCAGCAGCGTAGCTACGGGAACGGAAGCTTTCTTT
CASSVATGTEAFF
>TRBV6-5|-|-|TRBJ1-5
TGTGCCAGCGGAAATCAGCCCCAGCATTTT
CASGNQPQHF
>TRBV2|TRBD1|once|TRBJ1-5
TGTGCCAGCAGCCGACAGGGGAATCAGCCCCAGCATTTT
CASSRQGNQPQHF
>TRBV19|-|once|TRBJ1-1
TGTGCCAGTAAAACGACCGAGAACACTGAAGCTTTCTTT
CASKTTENTEAFF
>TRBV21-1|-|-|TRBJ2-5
TGTGCCAGCAGCCCTCGGGAAGGGAGAGGGGGAGAGACCCAGTACTTC
CASSPREGRGGETQYF
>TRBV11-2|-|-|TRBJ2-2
TGTGCCAGCACTCCCAGGGGGGTGCGGACCGGGGAGCTGTTTTTT
CASTPRGVRTGELFF
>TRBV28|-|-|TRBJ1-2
TGTGCCAGCAGGGTGGGGTTGGACTATGGCTACACCTTC
CASRVGLDYGYTF
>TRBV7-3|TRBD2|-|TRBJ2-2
TGTGCCAGCAGCTTCCCTTCCGGGACTAGCGGGAGCGGGGAGCTGTTTTTT
CASSFPSGTSGSGELFF
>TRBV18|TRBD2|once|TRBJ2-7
TGTGCCAGCTCACCACTGGGTAGCGGGGTCTCCTACGAGCAGTACTTC
CASSPLGSGVSYEQYF
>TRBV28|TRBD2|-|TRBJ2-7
TGTGCCAGCAGTTCTCTAGCGGGAGGAGTGGAAGAGCAGTACTTC
CASSSLAGGVEEQYF
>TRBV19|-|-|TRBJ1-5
TGTGCCAGTAGGGCGGGCCGGGGTCAGCCCCAGCATTTT
CASRAGRGQPQHF
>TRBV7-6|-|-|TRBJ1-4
TGTGCCAGCAGCCAGAACGGACGTAATGAGGGTGAAAAACTGTTTTTT
CASSQNGRNEGEKLFF
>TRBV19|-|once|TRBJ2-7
TGTGCCAGTTCCCGAGGGGACTACGAGCAGTACTTC
CASSRGDYEQYF
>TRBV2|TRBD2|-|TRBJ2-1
TGTGCCAGCAGGGAAACTAGCGGGAGGGCCCGGGGGCAGTTCTTC
CASRETSGRARGQFF
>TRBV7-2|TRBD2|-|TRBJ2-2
TGTGCCAGCAGCCCTAACCCCGGACTAGCGGGAGTAAAGACCGGGGAGCTGTTTTTT
CASSPNPGLAGVKTGELFF
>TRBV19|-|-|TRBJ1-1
TGTGCCAGTAGTATTATAACTGGAGGGAACACTGAAGCTTTCTTT
CASSIITGGNTEAFF
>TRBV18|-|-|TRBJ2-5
TGTGCCAGCTCACCTGATCTAGGTGGGGAGACCCAGTACTTC
CASSPDLGGETQYF
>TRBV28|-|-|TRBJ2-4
TGTGCCAGTAAGATTTCGGGGACACCTAGAGCCAAAAACATTCAGTACTTC
CASKISGTPRAKNIQYF
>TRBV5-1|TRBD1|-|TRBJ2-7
TGCGCCAGCAGCTTGACAGGGGGCAATTACGAGCAGTACTTC
CASSLTGGNYEQYF